What follows is one T cell receptor (beta chain) and its context. The data derive from a study of blood T cell repertoires in COVID-19. For the study at large: Sample material is recorded as cDNA or gDNA derived from T cells, B-cell-depleted T cells, or PBMCs.

Sequencing was performed with immunoSEQ multiplex PCR; in TCRdb, only in-frame clones are kept and a portion is missing. The sample holds 30,000 to 40,000 clones, 80% to 90% seen once. The CDR3 totals 14 residues. Germline V gives CDR1 MNHEY, CDR2 SVGAGI. Trimming took 0 bases from V and 6 from J, leaving 11 bases between them. The chain joins TRBV6-5 to TRBJ1-1; D is unclear. The TCR sequence derives from a woman aged 80 or over with active or convalescent COVID-19. Specimen: peripheral blood. The CDR3 DNA reads TGTGCCAGCAGTTACTCAGCAGGCAAAGCTGAAGCTTTCTTT. Translating gives CASSYSAGKAEAFF.